The rows below give T cell receptor beta chains drawn from one sample of a study of shared clonotypes between healthy human individuals. The method was immunoSEQ multiplex PCR; TCRdb's version includes in-frame clones alone and lacks a portion of them. The data show 2 million to 2.5 million clones, around 95% seen once. Sample: naive CD4+ T cells sorted from blood. Every receptor here comes from a man between 18 and 29 years old in good health. Both conserved end residues are part of each CDR3. The D gene is left open where the match is weak. Rows may omit the clone size; those that give it use once, few, many or a size class.

>.|TRBJ2-5|.|16|TRBV28
TGTGCCAGCAGTTTCGTTGGGGTCAGTTACCAAGAGACCCAGTACTTC
CASSFVGVSYQETQYF
>.|TRBJ2-7|TRBD2|16|TRBV5-4
TGTGCCAGCAGCTTGGGGGTAGCGGGAGGGGTCTACGAGCAGTACTTC
CASSLGVAGGVYEQYF
>.|TRBJ2-3|.|15|TRBV7-2
TGTGCCAGCAGCCTCCAAACGGGAGGCACAGATACGCAGTATTTT
CASSLQTGGTDTQYF
>.|TRBJ1-2|.|14|TRBV28
TGTGCCAGCAGATCCGAGGGACACGACGATCAAGGCACCTTC
CASRSEGHDDQGTF
>once|TRBJ2-7|TRBD2|15|TRBV30
TGTGCCTGGAGTGACCGGGGGGTCTTAGACTACGAGCAGTACTTC
CAWSDRGVLDYEQYF
>.|TRBJ1-1|.|14|TRBV5-4
TGTGCCAGCAGCCCTAAATGGGTGAACACTGAAGCTTTCTTT
CASSPKWVNTEAFF
>.|TRBJ2-3|TRBD2|14|TRBV14
TGTGCCAGCAGCCCCGGGGGGGCCCCGGATACGCAGTATTTT
CASSPGGAPDTQYF
>.|TRBJ1-3|.|14|TRBV2
TGTGCCAGCAGTTACAGTCTTGTTGGAAACACCATATATTTT
CASSYSLVGNTIYF
>.|TRBJ2-1|.|11|TRBV20-1
TGCAGTGCTAGAGGTAGGAATGAGCAGTTCTTC
CSARGRNEQFF
>.|TRBJ2-7|TRBD1|15|TRBV30
TGTGCCTGGAGTAACTCCGGGACAGGGGCCTACGAGCAGTACTTC
CAWSNSGTGAYEQYF
>.|TRBJ2-7|.|14|TRBV5-4
TGTGCCAGCAGTCCCCGGAACTCCGACTACGAGCAGTACTTC
CASSPRNSDYEQYF
>.|TRBJ2-5|TRBD2|17|TRBV5-1
TGCGCCAGCAGCTTGCTTAGCGGGGGGGCCCGACAAGAGACCCAGTACTTC
CASSLLSGGARQETQYF
>.|TRBJ2-7|.|13|TRBV6-5
TGTGCCAGCAGTTACCACCGGTCCTACGAGCAGTACTTC
CASSYHRSYEQYF
>.|TRBJ1-2|TRBD1|15|TRBV5-1
TGCGCCAGCAGCTTGGCATCGCAGGGGGGATATGGCTACACCTTC
CASSLASQGGYGYTF
>.|TRBJ2-1|TRBD2|15|TRBV5-1
TGCGCCAGCAGCTCGCCGGGACTAGCGACCGATGAGCAGTTCTTC
CASSSPGLATDEQFF
>.|TRBJ1-1|TRBD1|15|TRBV6-6
TGTGCCAGCAGTTATAAGGACAGGGTAAACACTGAAGCTTTCTTT
CASSYKDRVNTEAFF
>.|TRBJ1-2|TRBD1|14|TRBV28
TGTGCCAGCAGTTCGACAGGGATTGGGTATGGCTACACCTTC
CASSSTGIGYGYTF
>.|TRBJ2-3|.|13|TRBV7-9
TGTGCCAGCAGCTTATTCGGCACAGATACGCAGTATTTT
CASSLFGTDTQYF
>.|TRBJ2-7|TRBD2|14|TRBV11-2
TGTGCCAGCAGGTTTAGCGGGAGTTTCCACGAGCAGTACTTC
CASRFSGSFHEQYF
>.|TRBJ2-3|TRBD2|13|TRBV6-1
TGTGCCAGCAGTAGCGGGAGTTCAGATACGCAGTATTTT
CASSSGSSDTQYF
>once|TRBJ2-3|TRBD1|15|TRBV14
TGTGCCAGCAGCCTGGGACAGGGGATGGCAGATACGCAGTATTTT
CASSLGQGMADTQYF
>.|TRBJ2-7|TRBD1|15|TRBV15
TGTGCCACCAGCAGTGGACAGGTGGGGGTCGACGAGCAGTACTTC
CATSSGQVGVDEQYF
>.|TRBJ2-5|.|13|TRBV18
TGTGCCAGCTCGGCCCCGGGAAAAGAGACCCAGTACTTC
CASSAPGKETQYF
>once|TRBJ2-1|.|16|TRBV28
TGTGCCAGCAGTTTATTAGGTCCCCTGGCTGGCAATGAGCAGTTCTTC
CASSLLGPLAGNEQFF
>.|TRBJ2-1|TRBD2|16|TRBV9
TGTGCCAGCAGCGTAGGACGAGCGGGGGCCCCCCATGAGCAGTTCTTC
CASSVGRAGAPHEQFF
>.|TRBJ2-7|.|14|TRBV5-1
TGCGCCAGCAGCTTGGCCACCGCTCCTTACGAGCAGTACTTC
CASSLATAPYEQYF
>.|TRBJ1-2|.|14|TRBV19
TGTGCCAGTAGTATCCCAACAGGGTTCTATGGCTACACCTTC
CASSIPTGFYGYTF
>.|TRBJ2-7|.|13|TRBV7-2
TGTGCCAGCAGCTTAGTTGTCTCCTACGAGCAGTACTTC
CASSLVVSYEQYF
>.|TRBJ2-2|.|16|TRBV7-3
TGTGCCAGCAGCCTGGACATGATCGGGAGCACCGGGGAGCTGTTTTTT
CASSLDMIGSTGELFF
>.|TRBJ1-6|TRBD1|15|TRBV2
TGTGCCAGCACCCTAACAGGGGACTATAATTCACCCCTCCACTTT
CASTLTGDYNSPLHF
>.|TRBJ1-1|TRBD1|13|TRBV29-1
TGCAGCGTACGACAGGGACTAAACACTGAAGCTTTCTTT
CSVRQGLNTEAFF
>.|TRBJ1-1|.|15|TRBV5-4
TGTGCCAGCAGCTTACGGGAACTGAGTGGGACTGAAGCTTTCTTT
CASSLRELSGTEAFF
>.|TRBJ1-1|.|12|TRBV29-1
TGCAGCACCCGAAATGGCGGCACTGAAGCTTTCTTT
CSTRNGGTEAFF
>.|TRBJ2-2|TRBD2|16|TRBV4-3
TGCGCCAGCAGCCAAGGACTAGCGCCGAACACCGGGGAGCTGTTTTTT
CASSQGLAPNTGELFF
>.|TRBJ1-2|.|13|TRBV4-1
TGCGCCAGCAGCCAAGACACCCCGTATGGCTACACCTTC
CASSQDTPYGYTF
>few|TRBJ1-5|.|14|TRBV2
TGTGCCAGCAGGCCGACAGGCGGAGGACAGCCCCAGCATTTT
CASRPTGGGQPQHF
>.|TRBJ2-7|.|15|TRBV9
TGTGCCAGCAGCGATCACCGCGGATGGGAGTCCGAGCAGTACTTC
CASSDHRGWESEQYF
>.|TRBJ2-1|TRBD2|20|TRBV4-3
TGCGCCAGCAGCCAAGATTTTCTATGGGGTAGCGGGAGTCCCTACAATGAGCAGTTCTTC
CASSQDFLWGSGSPYNEQFF
>.|TRBJ1-4|.|15|TRBV2
TGTGCCAGCAGATTGGAGGGCCAGGGGCAGGAAAAACTGTTTTTT
CASRLEGQGQEKLFF
>.|TRBJ2-7|.|15|TRBV4-2
TGTGCCAGCAGCCAAGCCCGGGAACGAGTGTACGAGCAGTACTTC
CASSQARERVYEQYF
>.|TRBJ2-7|.|11|TRBV28
TGTGCCAGCAGTGGTGTAAACCGGCAGTACTTC
CASSGVNRQYF
>.|TRBJ2-7|TRBD2|15|TRBV19
TGTGCCAGTCGGACTAGCGGGACGGATCACTACGAGCAGTACTTC
CASRTSGTDHYEQYF
>.|TRBJ2-5|.|15|TRBV7-2
TGTGCCAGCAGCTTAGAGGGAGCCCACCAAGAGACCCAGTACTTC
CASSLEGAHQETQYF
>.|TRBJ2-7|.|12|TRBV7-3
TGTGCCAGCAGCGCAACAGGGTTCGAGCAGTACTTC
CASSATGFEQYF
>.|TRBJ1-3|.|13|TRBV19
TGTGCCGGAGGCTCTATCTCTGGAAACACCATATATTTT
CAGGSISGNTIYF
>.|TRBJ2-7|TRBD2|15|TRBV7-2
TGTGCCAGCAGCTTATCGCTAGCGGGGATGTACGAGCAGTACTTC
CASSLSLAGMYEQYF
>.|TRBJ2-3|TRBD2|15|TRBV9
TGTGCCAGCAGCGTAGCGGGAGGAAGCACAGATACGCAGTATTTT
CASSVAGGSTDTQYF
>.|TRBJ1-3|TRBD1|15|TRBV28
TGTGCCAGCACCCCCGACAGGGGGCCGGGAAACACCATATATTTT
CASTPDRGPGNTIYF
>.|TRBJ1-4|TRBD1|14|TRBV2
TGTGCCAGCCTAGGGGACAGGCAAAATGAAAAACTGTTTTTT
CASLGDRQNEKLFF